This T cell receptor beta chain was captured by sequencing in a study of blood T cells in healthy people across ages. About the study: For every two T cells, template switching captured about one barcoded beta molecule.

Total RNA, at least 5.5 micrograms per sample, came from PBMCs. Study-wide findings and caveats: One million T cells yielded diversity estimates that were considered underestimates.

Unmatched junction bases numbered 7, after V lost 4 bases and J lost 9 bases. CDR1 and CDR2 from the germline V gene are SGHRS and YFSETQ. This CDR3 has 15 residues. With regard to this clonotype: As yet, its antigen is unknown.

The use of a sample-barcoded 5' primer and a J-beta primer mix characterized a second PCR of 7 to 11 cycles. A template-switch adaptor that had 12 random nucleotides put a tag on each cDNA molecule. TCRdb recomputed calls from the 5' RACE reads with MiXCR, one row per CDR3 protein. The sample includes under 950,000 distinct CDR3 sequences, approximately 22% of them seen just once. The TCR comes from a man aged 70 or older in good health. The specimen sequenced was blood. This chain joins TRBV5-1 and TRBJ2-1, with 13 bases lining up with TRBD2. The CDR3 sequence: CASSDGLAGVGEQFF. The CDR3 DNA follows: TGCGCCAGCAGCGACGGACTAGCGGGAGTCGGTGAGCAGTTCTTC. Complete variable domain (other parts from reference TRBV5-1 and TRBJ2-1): KAGVTQTPRYLIKTRGQQVTLSCSPISGHRSVSWYQQTPGQGLQFLFEYFSETQRNKGNFPGRFSGRQFSNSRSEMNVSTLELGDSALYLCASSDGLAGVGEQFFGPGTRLTVL.